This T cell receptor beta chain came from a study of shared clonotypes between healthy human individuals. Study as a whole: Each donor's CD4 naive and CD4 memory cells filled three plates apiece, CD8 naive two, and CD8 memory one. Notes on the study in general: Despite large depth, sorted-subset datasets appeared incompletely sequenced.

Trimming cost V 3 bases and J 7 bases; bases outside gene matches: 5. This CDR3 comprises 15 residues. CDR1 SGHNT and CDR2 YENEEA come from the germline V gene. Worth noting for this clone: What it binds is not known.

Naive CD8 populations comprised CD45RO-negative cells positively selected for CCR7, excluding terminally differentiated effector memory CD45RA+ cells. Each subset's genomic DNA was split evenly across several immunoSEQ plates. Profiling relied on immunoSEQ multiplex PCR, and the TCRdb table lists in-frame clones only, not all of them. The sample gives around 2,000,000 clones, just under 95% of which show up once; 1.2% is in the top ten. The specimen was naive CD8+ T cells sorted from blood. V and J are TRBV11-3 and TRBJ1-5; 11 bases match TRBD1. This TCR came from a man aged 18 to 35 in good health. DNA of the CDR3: TGTGCCAGCAGCTTGGGGACAGGGGGGGGACAGCCCCAGCATTTT. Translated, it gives CASSLGTGGGQPQHF.